The T cell receptor (beta chain) under discussion was sequenced for a study of molecular identifiers for immune sequencing clone quantification. The CDR3 is 17 amino acids. CDR1 and CDR2 from the germline V gene are LGHNA and YSLEER. Concerning this clonotype: Its antigen remains unknown. A junction boundary mismatches the germline segment, possibly from a read error.

MiXCR, run by TCRdb on the PCR reads, gives a single entry per CDR3 protein. The sample lists roughly 630,000 distinct CDR3 sequences, about 25% occurring once. Study-level results: Because of identical TCR molecules sharing a barcode, sizes of highly expanded clones could be underestimated. Spiked-in Jurkat TCR RNA corresponding to one cell was reported as detectable against 1 million or so naive cells.

The material sequenced was naive CD8+ T cells from blood, with Jurkat cell RNA spiked in. Subset reported: FACS-sorted CD8+CD4-CCR7+CD45RA+ naive T cells. The V gene is TRBV4-3, the J gene TRBJ1-2; D is perhaps TRBD1 (6 bases). This clonotype was obtained from a human donor in good health. Some libraries in this study had Jurkat cell RNA spiked in. As DNA, the CDR3 is TGCGCCAGCAGCCAAAAGATAGCCGGGACACCTAACCATGGCTACGCCTTC. Translating it yields CASSQKIAGTPNHGYAF.